Each of the 30 T cell receptor beta chains below was sequenced from the same sample in a study of tumor-infiltrating lymphocytes in glioblastoma multiforme. Three nested ARM-PCR rounds with V-beta and C-beta primers built TCRB libraries. TCRdb reprocessed the multiplex PCR reads with MiXCR, giving one entry per CDR3 protein. Of about 15,000 distinct CDR3 sequences listed, over 65% are singletons. Sequenced input: brain tumor tissue. The receptor source for this set is a male donor with glioblastoma.

This clonotype has more than one count but fewer than ten. The rearrangement links TRBV10-3 to TRBJ2-5; a possible D gene is TRBD1 (5 bases). In germline, CDR1 is ENHRY, CDR2 SYGVKD. The V and J ends lost 5 bases and 5 bases respectively, with 18 bases between them. The CDR3 runs 15 residues. The CDR3 protein is CAISSDKGNRETQYF. The CDR3 DNA is TGTGCCATCAGTTCCGACAAGGGGAATAGGGAGACCCAGTACTTC.

The J gene is TRBJ2-3, the V gene TRBV20-1; D is perhaps TRBD1 (5 bases). The germline V gene encodes CDR1 DFQATT and CDR2 SNEGSKA (reference sequence). The CDR3 runs to 14 residues. V gave up 8 bases and J gave up 3 bases, with 18 bases separating them. CDR3 protein: CSPLIGEGTDTQYF. As DNA, the CDR3 is TGCAGTCCCCTGATAGGGGAAGGGACAGATACGCAGTATTTT.

By share of the sample, this clonotype is large. The rearrangement uses TRBV29-1 and TRBJ2-7; D might be TRBD1 (6 bases). The germline CDR1 and CDR2 sequences are SQVTM and ANQGSEA. Trimming took off 4 bases at V and 3 bases at J, with 16 bases between the two ends. CDR3 length: 14 residues. The CDR3 here is CSVVGDKGFYEQYF. The DNA for the CDR3 is TGCAGCGTTGTGGGGGACAAGGGCTTCTACGAGCAGTACTTC.

In nucleotides, the CDR3 is TGTGCCAGCAGTCTTGAACTAGCGGGGGATAGGGAGGCCCAGTACTTC. It is translated as CASSLELAGDREAQYF. V is TRBV6-2 or TRBV6-3 and J is TRBJ2-5; 11 bases agree with TRBD2. Germline V gene lookup returns CDR1 MNHEY and CDR2 SVGEGT. V lost 5 bases, J lost 9 bases, and 14 bases stayed unmatched. The CDR3 is 16 residues long.

The chain employs TRBV6-1 and TRBJ1-2, with a possible D match to TRBD1 (6 bases). CDR3 length: 14 residues. The V end was cut by 6 bases, the J end by 7 bases, with 18 bases between. Per the germline V gene, CDR1 is MNHNS and CDR2 is SASEGT. For the CDR3, the DNA is TGTGCCAGCAGGGAGCAGGGGAAGGTATCTGGCTACACCTTC. Translating it yields CASREQGKVSGYTF.

This clonotype was seen once. The CDR3 end shows no conserved phenylalanine or tryptophan, and so a read error is likely. The gene calls are TRBV12-3 or TRBV12-4 and TRBJ2-4; 8 nucleotides line up with TRBD1. J lost 7 bases, V lost 5 bases, and 7 bases had no gene match. The CDR3 sequence is 14 residues long. This chain's CDR3 is CASSTQGAVNIQYS. CDR3 nucleotide sequence: TGTGCCAGCAGTACCCAGGGGGCGGTGAACATTCAGTACTCC.

This clonotype has just a few counts. This sequence may be a read error, since a much larger clone differs from it by one base. The gene calls are TRBV5-1 and TRBJ2-7; D not certain. Germline CDR1 and CDR2: SGHRS and YFSETQ. The CDR3 covers 14 residues. V was clipped by 4 bases and J by 3 bases, with 14 bases between them. CDR3 sequence reads: CASSLRIARYEQYF. As DNA, the CDR3 is TGCGCCAGCAGCCTACGGATAGCACGCTACGAGCAGTACTTC.

The rearrangement links TRBV6-5 to TRBJ1-1, with D unresolved. This CDR3 is 13 amino acids long. Germline-derived CDR1 and CDR2 are MNHEY and SVGAGI. The V end lost 6 bases, the J end lost 4 bases, and 12 bases lay between the germline ends. The CDR3 DNA is TGTGCCAGCAGCCCCTACAGTAGCACTGAAGCTTTCTTT. This translates into CASSPYSSTEAFF.

V and J are TRBV6-5 and TRBJ2-1; D not certain. V shed 11 bases and J shed 9 bases, with 23 bases lying between them. The CDR3 has 14 residues. CDR1 is MNHEY, CDR2 SVGAGI, per germline. The CDR3 region is CAGTYEPGFGEQFF. The CDR3 DNA follows: TGTGCCGGCACTTACGAGCCGGGCTTCGGTGAGCAGTTCTTC.

Remarks on this clonotype: Without the conserved terminal phenylalanine or tryptophan, this CDR3 likely stems from a read error. The rearrangement links TRBV29-1 to TRBJ1-5; possible D gene TRBD1, 6 bases. Trimming took off 3 bases at V and 6 bases at J, with 12 bases between the two ends. The CDR3 spans 13 residues. CDR1 SQVTM and CDR2 ANQGSEA come from the germline V gene. The CDR3 spells CSVDGGYGQPQHV. CDR3 in DNA: TGCAGCGTTGACGGGGGCTACGGTCAGCCCCAGCATGTT.

As to this clonotype: A read error is likely, as this CDR3 ends without the conserved phenylalanine or tryptophan. The chain joins TRBV11-2 to TRBJ2-1, with D possibly called TRBD1 or TRBD2 (5 bases each). CDR3 length equals 16 residues. Trimming stripped 1 base from V and 2 bases from J, with 12 bases between. Looked up from germline, CDR1 is SGHAT and CDR2 is FQNNGV. The CDR3: CASSLAGGTPYNEQFL. The CDR3 DNA is TGTGCCAGCAGCTTAGCGGGTGGGACCCCCTACAATGAGCAGTTCCTT.

The CDR3 coding sequence is TGCGCCAGCAGTGAGTCGAGGGGGGGTCGGCCCCAGCATTTT. Its protein product is CASSESRGGRPQHF. The chain uses TRBV10-2 and TRBJ1-5; TRBD1 is a possible D gene (6 bases). The CDR3 has 14 amino acids. The V gene's germline CDR1 is WSHSY and CDR2 SAAADI. Trimming cost V 0 bases and J 9 bases, with 12 bases left between them.

The chain recombines TRBV4-1 with TRBJ2-1; the D gene is possibly TRBD2 (6 bases). Trimming took 3 bases from V and 0 from J, leaving 6 bases between them. The length of the CDR3 is 14 residues. Germline V gives CDR1 MGHRA, CDR2 YSYEKL. The chain's CDR3 is CASSQTSSYNEQFF. CDR3 in DNA: TGCGCCAGCAGCCAGACTAGCTCCTACAATGAGCAGTTCTTC.

This clonotype is classed as medium-sized. Here the CDR3 reads CASRQSGNPSYEQYF. CDR3 nucleotide sequence: TGTGCCAGCAGACAAAGCGGGAACCCTTCTTACGAGCAGTACTTC. The V call is TRBV6-2 or TRBV6-3, the J call TRBJ2-7, with TRBD2 identical over 7 bases. Germline values: CDR1 MNHEY, CDR2 SVGEGT. V was clipped by 6 bases and J by 4 bases; unmatched bases: 12. The CDR3 spans 15 residues.

This clonotype is a singleton in its sample. One end of the junction is discordant with germline, which a read error may explain. The chain joins TRBV11-2 to TRBJ2-2, with 7 nucleotides matching TRBD2. The CDR3 contains 20 residues. CDR1 SGHAT and CDR2 FQNNGV come from the germline V gene. The CDR3 sequence is CGSNPSFGQGLAVNTVELFF. As DNA, the CDR3 is TGTGGCAGCAACCCCTCATTCGGCCAAGGGCTAGCGGTAAACACCGTGGAGCTGTTTTTT.

Here the CDR3 reads CASSDDGTPQETQYF. The CDR3 DNA sequence: TGTGCCAGCAGCGACGACGGAACACCCCAAGAGACCCAGTACTTC. The rearrangement links TRBV11-1 to TRBJ2-5; unclear D gene. Germline V gene sequence: CDR1 SGHAT, CDR2 FQDESV (reference sequence). The CDR3 is made up of 15 amino acids. Trimming took off 5 bases at V and 1 base at J, with 14 bases between the two ends.

The chain uses TRBV11-2 and TRBJ2-3; D unclear. With 2 bases removed from V and 2 bases from J, the gap between germline ends came to 8 bases. The CDR3 sequence is 14 residues long. Per germline, CDR1 SGHAT and CDR2 FQNNGV. As DNA, the CDR3 is TGTGCCAGCAGCTTAATACAAATCACAGATACGCAGTATTTT. Translation gives CASSLIQITDTQYF.

In the case of this clonotype: The junction shows a germline mismatch at one end, possibly a read error. The V gene is TRBV24-1, the J gene TRBJ2-1; the D gene is possibly TRBD2 (6 bases). The CDR3 length is 15 residues. Looked up from germline, CDR1 is KGHDR and CDR2 is SFDVKD. DNA for the CDR3: TGTGCCACCGGTGATTTGAAGGGACTCTCACATGAGCAGTTCTTC. It is translated as CATGDLKGLSHEQFF.

About this clonotype: Germline is not matched at one junction end, which may reflect a read error. The chain joins TRBV5-1 to TRBJ2-3; no reliable D call. There are 12 residues in the CDR3. Germline values: CDR1 SGHRS, CDR2 YFSETQ. This CDR3 reads CASSRTSDTHYF. As DNA, the CDR3 is TGCGCCAGCAGCCGGACCTCAGATACGCATTATTTT.

The V call is TRBV13, the J call TRBJ2-1; D gene unclear. Germline-derived CDR1 and CDR2 are PRHDT and FYEKMQ (reference sequence). The V and J ends lost 2 bases and 10 bases respectively, with 6 bases between them. This CDR3 comprises 11 residues. CDR3 sequence reads: CASSLSDEQFF. The CDR3 DNA reads TGTGCCAGCAGCTTATCCGACGAGCAGTTCTTC. Based on the CDR3 plus reference TRBV13 and TRBJ2-1, the full variable domain is AAGVIQSPRHLIKEKRETATLKCYPIPRHDTVYWYQQGPGQDPQFLISFYEKMQSDKGSIPDRFSAQQFSDYHSELNMSSLELGDSALYFCASSLSDEQFFGPGTRLTVL.

The V gene is TRBV29-1, the J gene TRBJ1-6, with 7 bases matching TRBD1. The germline gives CDR1 SQVTM, CDR2 ANQGSEA. The CDR3 has 13 amino acids. V dropped 4 bases and J dropped 11; count of bases not matched to a gene: 8. Here the CDR3 reads CSVARDRETPLHF. CDR3 in DNA: TGCAGCGTTGCCAGAGACAGGGAAACACCCCTCCACTTT. Looking up the rest from reference TRBV29-1 and TRBJ1-6 gives the full variable domain: SAVISQKPSRDICQRGTSLTIQCQVDSQVTMMFWYRQQPGQSLTLIATANQGSEATYESGFVIDKFPISRPNLTFSTLTVSNMSPEDSSIYLCSVARDRETPLHFGNGTRLTVT.

Notes on this clonotype: An end of the junction does not agree with germline; a read error may underlie this. The V gene is TRBV11-2, the J gene TRBJ2-7; D unclear. CDR1 is SGHAT and CDR2 is FQNNGV in the germline V gene. This CDR3 is built from 14 residues. CDR3 bases: TGTGCCAGCAGCATAGATTCTGAAATATGGGAGCAGTACTTC. Protein product: CASSIDSEIWEQYF.

This chain links TRBV11-2 with TRBJ2-5; D is unclear. The CDR3 totals 14 residues. CDR1 and CDR2 from the germline V gene are SGHAT and FQNNGV. Trimming took off 5 bases at V and 13 bases at J, with 23 bases between the two ends. CDR3 protein: CASSPQPGRVHLYF. DNA of the CDR3: TGTGCCAGCAGCCCCCAACCCGGACGCGTACACCTGTACTTC. Full variable domain (remainder filled in from reference TRBV11-2 and TRBJ2-5): EAGVAQSPRYKIIEKRQSVAFWCNPISGHATLYWYQQILGQGPKLLIQFQNNGVVDDSQLPKDRFSAERLKGVDSTLKIQPAKLEDSAVYLCASSPQPGRVHLYFGPGTRLLVL.

The chain employs TRBV6-2 or TRBV6-3 and TRBJ2-7; perhaps TRBD2 as D (6 bases). The germline V gene has CDR1 MNHEY and CDR2 SVGEGT. The CDR3 has 14 residues. The V gene lost 7 bases and the J gene lost 3 bases, with 16 bases spanning the gap. The DNA for the CDR3 is TGTGCCAGCAACGTCTCCGGGGGATACTACGAGCAGTACTTC. Amino acids: CASNVSGGYYEQYF.

The chain uses TRBV7-9 and TRBJ1-2; 7 bases agree with TRBD1. The CDR3 loop spans 12 amino acids. In germline, CDR1 is SEHNR, CDR2 FQNEAQ (reference sequence). Trimming took 8 bases from V and 2 from J; bases not matched to a gene: 2. The CDR3 loop reads CASPDRNYGYTF. Here the CDR3 DNA reads TGTGCCAGCCCGGACAGGAACTATGGCTACACCTTC.

This clonotype was counted between two and nine times. The chain carries TRBV29-1 and TRBJ2-7; D possibly corresponds to TRBD2 (5 bases). V was shortened by 3 bases and J by 0 bases, with 12 bases between the two germline ends. The CDR3 consists of 14 residues. CDR1 SQVTM and CDR2 ANQGSEA come from the germline V gene. The CDR3 nucleotides are TGCAGCGTTGAGTTGGTCGGGAACTCCTACGAGCAGTACTTC. Translated: CSVELVGNSYEQYF.

This clonotype was detected many times. The junction departs from germline at one end; a sequencing error may be responsible. The chain couples TRBV20-1 to TRBJ1-5; tentatively, D is TRBD1 (6 bases). The CDR3 extends over 14 amino acids. Looked up from germline, CDR1 is DFQATT and CDR2 is SNEGSKA (reference sequence). In DNA, the CDR3 is TGCAGTGCTAGAGATACAGGGCTCAATCAGCCCCGGCATTTT. Amino acid sequence: CSARDTGLNQPRHF.

The sample holds many counts of this clonotype. The genes are TRBV11-2 and TRBJ1-2; maybe TRBD1 (6 bases). The CDR3 extends over 14 amino acids. Per germline, CDR1 SGHAT and CDR2 FQNNGV. V lost 7 bases and J lost 7, with 19 bases in between. The CDR3 coding sequence is TGTGCCAGCACCGTGGCGGGGGGCCATCGTGGCTACACCTTC. Amino acids: CASTVAGGHRGYTF. Full variable domain (missing parts from reference TRBV11-2 and TRBJ1-2): EAGVAQSPRYKIIEKRQSVAFWCNPISGHATLYWYQQILGQGPKLLIQFQNNGVVDDSQLPKDRFSAERLKGVDSTLKIQPAKLEDSAVYLCASTVAGGHRGYTFGSGTRLTVV.

The rearrangement links TRBV11-1 to TRBJ2-7, with D possibly being TRBD1 (6 bases). Trimming took 7 bases from V and 10 from J, leaving 20 bases between them. CDR3 length: 13 residues. From germline, CDR1 is SGHAT and CDR2 FQDESV (reference sequence). The CDR3 sequence is CASTLGQGYDQYF. The CDR3 bases are TGTGCCAGCACCCTGGGTCAGGGGTATGATCAGTACTTC.

This clonotype was seen only once. This chain links TRBV6-5 with TRBJ2-3; D remains ambiguous. This CDR3 has 11 amino acids. CDR1 MNHEY and CDR2 SVGAGI come from the germline V gene. V gave up 6 bases and J gave up 6 bases, with 7 bases separating them. The CDR3: CASRMGDTQYF. CDR3 nucleotide sequence: TGTGCCAGCAGGATGGGGGATACGCAGTATTTT.